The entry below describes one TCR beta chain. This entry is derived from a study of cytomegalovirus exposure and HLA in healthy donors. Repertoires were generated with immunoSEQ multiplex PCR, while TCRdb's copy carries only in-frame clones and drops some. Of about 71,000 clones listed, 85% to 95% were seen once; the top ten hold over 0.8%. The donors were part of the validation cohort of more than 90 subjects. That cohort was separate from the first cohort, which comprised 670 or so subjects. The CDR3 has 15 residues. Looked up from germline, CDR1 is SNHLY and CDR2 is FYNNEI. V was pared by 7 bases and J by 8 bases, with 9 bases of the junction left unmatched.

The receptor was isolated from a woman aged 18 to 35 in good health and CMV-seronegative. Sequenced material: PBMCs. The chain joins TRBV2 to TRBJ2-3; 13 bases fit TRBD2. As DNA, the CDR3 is TGTGCCAGCAAACCGGGACTAGCGGGATCCGTTACGCAGTATTTT. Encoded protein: CASKPGLAGSVTQYF.